This entry lists 25 T cell receptor beta chains sequenced from one sample in a study of Ad26.COV2.S vaccination and SARS-CoV-2 variants. TCRdb's table, derived via immunoSEQ multiplex PCR, lists solely in-frame clones and lacks some. In the table there are about 420,000 clones, roughly 90% of which are singletons. The treatment denotes: some 20 received Ad26.COV2.S at low or high dose, single or two shots; about 5 received placebo; per-sample allocation not given. Samples came from day 63 after the first vaccine or placebo injection. Source: peripheral blood, taken in a trial of Ad26.COV2.S vaccine versus placebo. The receptors shown here come from a person aged 18-65 years who received the Ad26.COV2.S COVID-19 vaccine or a placebo.

This chain links TRBV7-2 with TRBJ2-7; the D gene is possibly TRBD1 (6 bases). CDR3 size: 15 residues. V shed 6 bases and J shed 2 bases, with 17 bases lying between them. Germline V gene data show CDR1 as SGHTA and CDR2 as FQGNSA. The DNA of the CDR3 is TGTGCCAGCAGTCTGGGCGTGGGGGCGGCCTACGAGCAGTACTTC. Encoded protein: CASSLGVGAAYEQYF.

This chain links TRBV28 with TRBJ1-5; D gene uncertain. V was cut by 3 bases and J by 2 bases, with 14 bases left in between. Looked up from germline, CDR1 is MDHEN and CDR2 is SYDVKM. This CDR3 region has 16 residues. The CDR3 sequence: CASSFSLGSGNQPQHF. Written as DNA, the CDR3 is TGTGCCAGCAGTTTTTCTCTAGGGTCGGGCAATCAGCCCCAGCATTTT.

The CDR3: CASDGTSGFTDTQYF. CDR3 DNA sequence: TGTGCCAGCGATGGGACTAGCGGGTTCACAGATACGCAGTATTTT. This chain links TRBV6-5 with TRBJ2-3; 12 bases map to TRBD2. Germline loops: CDR1 MNHEY, CDR2 SVGAGI. V shed 8 bases, J shed 2 bases, and the junction held 5 bases outside the gene matches. This CDR3 is 15 amino acids long.

This clone has a single count. The rearrangement joins TRBV18 to TRBJ1-3, with D unclear. This CDR3 has 15 residues. V was shortened by 0 bases and J by 5 bases, with 11 bases between the two germline ends. Germline V gene data show CDR1 as KGHSH and CDR2 as LQKENI. The CDR3 nucleotides are TGTGCCAGCTCACCACCGGGATCGGGGAGAAACACCATATATTTT. This sequence encodes CASSPPGSGRNTIYF.

The genes are TRBV29-1 and TRBJ1-5; D gene uncertain. The CDR3 spans 11 residues. V was pared by 7 bases and J by 11 bases, with 15 bases between. Germline CDR1 reads SQVTM; CDR2 reads ANQGSEA. The CDR3 nucleotides read TGCAGCGGAGTAGACGCAGAAGCCCAGCATTTT. Encoded protein: CSGVDAEAQHF.

This rearrangement joins TRBV7-6 to TRBJ2-7; 10 positions match TRBD1. Germline trimming cut 5 bases from V and 3 bases from J; bases unmatched to any gene: 16. This CDR3 contains 18 residues. Per germline, CDR1 SGHVS and CDR2 FNYEAQ. CDR3 amino acids: CASSDNALPGQGNYEQYF. CDR3 in DNA: TGTGCCAGCAGCGACAACGCCTTACCGGGACAGGGGAACTACGAGCAGTACTTC. Using reference TRBV7-6 and TRBJ2-7 for the parts outside the CDR3, the full variable domain is GAGVSQSPRYKVTKRGQDVALRCDPISGHVSLYWYRQALGQGPEFLTYFNYEAQQDKSGLPNDRFSAERPEGSISTLTIQRTEQRDSAMYRCASSDNALPGQGNYEQYFGPGTRLTVT.

The V gene is TRBV27, the J gene TRBJ2-3; D perhaps matches TRBD1 (7 bases). Germline CDR1 reads MNHEY; CDR2 reads SMNVEV (reference sequence). V was shortened by 4 bases and J by 5 bases, with 16 bases between the two germline ends. The CDR3 has 15 amino acids. The CDR3 bases are TGTGCCAGCAGTTCCATCCCTCAGGGGGGAGATACGCAGTATTTT. The encoded protein is CASSSIPQGGDTQYF.

The chain joins TRBV30 to TRBJ2-2; 10 nucleotides match TRBD2. The germline V gene encodes CDR1 GTSNPN and CDR2 SVGIG (reference sequence). CDR3 length equals 16 residues. The junction had 9 bases not matched to a gene; V was cut back by 8 bases and J by 0 bases. The CDR3 DNA follows: TGTGCCGTCCGACTTAGCGGGGGGTCGAACACCGGGGAGCTGTTTTTT. Its translation is CAVRLSGGSNTGELFF.

The chain links TRBV28 to TRBJ2-6, with 7 bases identical to TRBD2. In germline, CDR1 is MDHEN, CDR2 SYDVKM. CDR3 length equals 16 residues. The V gene end was trimmed by 3 bases and the J gene end by 4 bases; junction bases not matched to a gene: 6. For the CDR3, the DNA is TGTGCCAGCAGTTTTTGGGGGGGTACAGGGGCCAACGTCCTGACTTTC. The encoded protein is CASSFWGGTGANVLTF.

This clone appeared once. V is TRBV5-6 and J is TRBJ1-1; 10 positions agree with TRBD1. CDR1 and CDR2 from the germline V gene are SGHDT and YYEEEE. Trimming at V came to 0 bases and at J to 0 bases, leaving 11 bases not matched to a gene. The CDR3 extends over 19 amino acids. In DNA form, the CDR3 reads TGTGCCAGCAGCTTGGATGGTAGGACAGGGGGATTTATGAACACTGAAGCTTTCTTT. It is translated as CASSLDGRTGGFMNTEAFF.

This clone showed up just a few times. The chain has TRBV27 and TRBJ1-6; D is unresolved. Trimming cost V 7 bases and J 10 bases, with 17 bases left between them. Germline V lookup: CDR1 MNHEY, CDR2 SMNVEV (reference sequence). The CDR3 runs to 14 residues. The CDR3 here is CASTQSRVRSPLHF. The CDR3 DNA reads as TGTGCCAGCACCCAGTCTCGGGTTCGATCACCCCTCCACTTT.

The chain links TRBV28 to TRBJ2-5, with TRBD1 matching over 11 bases. V was clipped by 8 bases and J by 5 bases; unmatched bases: 7. Germline CDR1 MDHEN, CDR2 SYDVKM. The length of the CDR3 is 14 residues. The CDR3: CASCRDRGWETQYF. The CDR3 coding sequence is TGTGCCAGCTGCCGGGACAGGGGGTGGGAGACCCAGTACTTC.

The chain carries TRBV25-1 and TRBJ2-5; D gene ambiguous. Germline values: CDR1 MGHDK, CDR2 SYGVNS. V lost 3 bases and J lost 9, with 14 bases in between. The CDR3 length is 13 residues. CDR3 amino acids: CASSDTSHPAQYF. The CDR3 nucleotides read TGTGCCAGCAGTGACACTTCGCACCCCGCCCAGTACTTC. Using reference TRBV25-1 and TRBJ2-5 for the parts outside the CDR3, the full variable domain is EADIYQTPRYLVIGTGKKITLECSQTMGHDKMYWYQQDPGMELHLIHYSYGVNSTEKGDLSSESTVSRIRTEHFPLTLESARPSHTSQYLCASSDTSHPAQYFGPGTRLLVL.

CDR3: CASLQGRVWSDTQYF. Here the CDR3 DNA reads TGTGCCAGCTTGCAGGGTAGGGTATGGTCAGATACGCAGTATTTT. The chain has TRBV28 and TRBJ2-3; a weak D match, TRBD1 (5 bases). Germline V gene lookup returns CDR1 MDHEN and CDR2 SYDVKM. CDR3 length: 15 amino acids. V gave up 8 bases and J gave up 4 bases, with 19 bases separating them.

The chain recombines TRBV11-2 with TRBJ2-5; TRBD2 matches 11 bases. CDR1 SGHAT and CDR2 FQNNGV come from the germline V gene. CDR3 length equals 16 residues. V gave up 6 bases and J gave up 1 base; unmatched junction bases: 7. The CDR3 DNA follows: TGTGCCAGCAGGAAGGGGACTAGCGGAACCCAAGAGACCCAGTACTTC. This codes for CASRKGTSGTQETQYF. Full variable domain (missing parts from reference TRBV11-2 and TRBJ2-5): EAGVAQSPRYKIIEKRQSVAFWCNPISGHATLYWYQQILGQGPKLLIQFQNNGVVDDSQLPKDRFSAERLKGVDSTLKIQPAKLEDSAVYLCASRKGTSGTQETQYFGPGTRLLVL.

This clone was picked up a small number of times. The V call is TRBV5-4, the J call TRBJ2-3, with D unclear. This CDR3 spans 11 amino acids. The ends were cut back, 0 bases at V and 4 bases at J, with 0 bases in the middle. CDR1 is SGHNT, CDR2 YYREEE, per germline (reference sequence). CDR3 DNA sequence: TGTGCCAGCAGCTTGGCAGATACGCAGTATTTT. Residues: CASSLADTQYF.

The chain links TRBV28 to TRBJ2-1, with 7 positions matching TRBD2. V was pared by 4 bases and J by 13 bases, with 10 bases of the junction left unmatched. CDR3 length: 13 amino acids. Germline V lookup: CDR1 MDHEN, CDR2 SYDVKM. The CDR3 DNA sequence: TGTGCCAGCAGTTACCCCAGCGGGGCCGCCCAGTTCTTC. It is translated as CASSYPSGAAQFF. Full variable domain (outside the CDR3, taken from reference TRBV28 and TRBJ2-1): DVKVTQSSRYLVKRTGEKVFLECVQDMDHENMFWYRQDPGLGLRLIYFSYDVKMKEKGDIPEGYSVSREKKERFSLILESASTNQTSMYLCASSYPSGAAQFFGPGTRLTVL.

The chain links TRBV2 to TRBJ2-3, with 12 positions matching TRBD2. This CDR3 region has 18 residues. Losses at the gene ends were 5 bases for V and 3 bases for J; bases not matched to a gene: 12. Germline assignment: CDR1 SNHLY and CDR2 FYNNEI. Here the CDR3 reads CASSPQVWLAGGTDTQYF. CDR3 nucleotides: TGTGCCAGCAGTCCCCAAGTATGGCTAGCGGGGGGGACAGATACGCAGTATTTT.

On this clone: Additional DNA sequences in this sample encode the identical CDR3. The chain recombines TRBV5-1 with TRBJ1-3; D gene unclear. CDR1 is SGHRS, CDR2 YFSETQ, per germline. This CDR3 contains 14 residues. The ends were cut back, 0 bases at V and 1 base at J, with 5 bases in the middle. The CDR3 nucleotides are TGCGCCAGCAGCTTGGGGGGTTCTGGAAACACCATATATTTT. Residues: CASSLGGSGNTIYF.

The chain couples TRBV7-3 to TRBJ1-6; D remains ambiguous. Germline V gene lookup returns CDR1 SGHTA and CDR2 FQGTGA. The CDR3 covers 14 residues. The V gene lost 2 bases and the J gene lost 7 bases, with 9 bases spanning the gap. In DNA, the CDR3 is TGTGCCAGCAGCTTACTAGGACTAAATTCACCCCTCCACTTT. It yields the protein CASSLLGLNSPLHF.

The V and J genes are TRBV5-4 and TRBJ2-2; 11 bases match TRBD2. The CDR3 has 16 amino acids. Germline trimming cut 4 bases from V and 0 bases from J; bases unmatched to any gene: 2. Germline CDR1 reads SGHNT; CDR2 reads YYREEE (reference sequence). CDR3 DNA sequence: TGTGCCAGCAGCGAACTAGCGGGGGCGAACACCGGGGAGCTGTTTTTT. The encoded protein is CASSELAGANTGELFF. The full variable domain, its missing parts supplied by reference TRBV5-4 and TRBJ2-2, is ETGVTQSPTHLIKTRGQQVTLRCSSQSGHNTVSWYQQALGQGPQFIFQYYREEENGRGNFPPRFSGLQFPNYSSELNVNALELDDSALYLCASSELAGANTGELFFGEGSRLTVL.

V and J are TRBV7-2 and TRBJ2-3; D is possibly TRBD2 (7 bases). Germline V gene sequence: CDR1 SGHTA, CDR2 FQGNSA. Trimming pared 5 bases from V and 2 bases from J, leaving 26 bases between. This CDR3 is built from 19 residues. The CDR3 bases are TGTGCCAGCAGCAACCCTAGTAGAGGCGGGGGCACCTACACAGATACGCAGTATTTT. This gives the protein CASSNPSRGGGTYTDTQYF.

The chain links TRBV6-5 to TRBJ1-6; 7 bases align to TRBD1. This CDR3 is built from 15 residues. Per germline, CDR1 MNHEY and CDR2 SVGAGI. V lost 6 bases and J lost 2; bases outside the gene matches: 4. CDR3 sequence reads: CASSSQGPYNSPLHF. Written as DNA, the CDR3 is TGTGCCAGCAGCTCACAGGGGCCCTATAATTCACCCCTCCACTTT.

The V gene is TRBV5-1, the J gene TRBJ2-1, with TRBD2 matching 9 bases. With V trimmed by 0 bases and J by 12 bases, 13 bases remained unmatched. CDR1 SGHRS and CDR2 YFSETQ come from the germline V gene. The CDR3 sequence is 16 residues long. The CDR3 DNA sequence: TGCGCCAGCAGCTTGGCCCCAGCGGGGGGCCCGAGGAGGCAGTTCTTC. This gives the protein CASSLAPAGGPRRQFF.

The V and J genes are TRBV7-9 and TRBJ2-2; D gene ambiguous. Germline V gene sequence: CDR1 SEHNR, CDR2 FQNEAQ (reference sequence). Trimming shortened V by 2 bases and J by 6 bases, and 10 bases separated the two germline ends. CDR3 length equals 14 residues. The CDR3 DNA sequence: TGTGCCAGCAGCTTAAAACTACAACCCGGGGAGCTGTTTTTT. Translation gives CASSLKLQPGELFF. Complete variable domain (other parts from reference TRBV7-9 and TRBJ2-2): DTGVSQNPRHKITKRGQNVTFRCDPISEHNRLYWYRQTLGQGPEFLTYFQNEAQLEKSRLLSDRFSAERPKGSFSTLEIQRTEQGDSAMYLCASSLKLQPGELFFGEGSRLTVL.